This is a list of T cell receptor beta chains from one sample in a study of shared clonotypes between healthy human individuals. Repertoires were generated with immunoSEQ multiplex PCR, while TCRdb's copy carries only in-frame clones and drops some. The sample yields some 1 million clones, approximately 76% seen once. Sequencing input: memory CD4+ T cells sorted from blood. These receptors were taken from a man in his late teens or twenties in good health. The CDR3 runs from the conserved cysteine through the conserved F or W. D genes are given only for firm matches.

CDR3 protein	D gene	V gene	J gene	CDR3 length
CASSLGTSGNNEQFF	-	TRBV11-2	TRBJ2-1	15
CAWRAPHTEAFF	-	TRBV30	TRBJ1-1	12
CASSHTSNYGYTF	-	TRBV11-2	TRBJ1-2	13
CASSLIWDSGNTIYF	-	TRBV5-6	TRBJ1-3	15
CASSQKLAGTTDTQYF	TRBD2	TRBV5-4	TRBJ2-3	16
CASSKGSQGNTEAFF	-	TRBV21-1	TRBJ1-1	15
CASSALTGFSTDTQYF	-	TRBV2	TRBJ2-3	16
CASRVTGGIHEQYF	-	TRBV11-2	TRBJ2-7	14
CASSLAKETQYF	-	TRBV11-2	TRBJ2-5	12
CASSQDRGYGAKNIQYF	-	TRBV4-3	TRBJ2-4	17
CAGRAPNTGELFF	-	TRBV25-1	TRBJ2-2	13
CASSLSGRLNNEQFF	-	TRBV28	TRBJ2-1	15
CASSFTGQGGRNTIYF	TRBD1	TRBV7-2	TRBJ1-3	16
CASSLGFSGGAPLHF	-	TRBV5-4	TRBJ1-6	15
CASSIFNEQFF	-	TRBV2	TRBJ2-1	11
CASSPPGRSSYEQYF	-	TRBV18	TRBJ2-7	15
CASSERRGSEQFF	-	TRBV11-3	TRBJ2-1	13
CASKDINTDTQYF	-	TRBV6-1	TRBJ2-3	13
CASSATGVNTEAFF	TRBD1	TRBV5-6	TRBJ1-1	14
CASSLSVNTEAFF	-	TRBV4-3	TRBJ1-1	13
CASSLQTGITDTIYF	TRBD1	TRBV7-2	TRBJ1-3	15
CATGRDGGGDTQYF	-	TRBV15	TRBJ2-3	14
CASSPGPGYGEQFF	-	TRBV5-1	TRBJ2-1	14
CSAGGSSYNEQFF	TRBD2	TRBV29-1	TRBJ2-1	13
CASGGLGEKLFF	-	TRBV27	TRBJ1-4	12
CASSLSGALRLSGANVLTF	-	TRBV27	TRBJ2-6	19
CASSEKIGGQPQHF	-	TRBV10-2	TRBJ1-5	14
CASSLGGRTYEQYF	-	TRBV5-1	TRBJ2-7	14
CASSDTSGADTQYF	-	TRBV5-1	TRBJ2-3	14
CASKGEGHYGYTF	-	TRBV28	TRBJ1-2	13
CAWKGHRNYGYTF	-	TRBV30	TRBJ1-2	13